Below are 5 T cell receptor beta chains sequenced from a single sample in a study of human T cells and chemical hapten exposure (TCRdb year 2021). The sample's time point, from its label and the paper: pre-sensitization, week 0. This sample's treatment or condition label indicates: therapeutic diphenylcyclopropenone sensitization with weekly scalp DPC. The method behind the library was RACE. Instrument on record: NextSeq 500. The public reads were reprocessed in TCRdb via fastp at Q25 and MiXCR, keeping in-frame beta chains. A single entry per CDR3 protein holds the most common genes and DNA from its merged rows. Across this sample there are fewer than 60,000 distinct CDR3 sequences, with approximately 10% seen only once. The ten largest account for roughly 4% of the sample. The sample was whole blood, taken in connection with sensitization to the hapten diphenylcyclopropenone (DPC). All receptors derive from a woman in her thirties or forties with alopecia areata. Some clones in this sample may be carry-over from other donors' samples.

This clonotype was found many times. The chain is built from TRBV7-2 and TRBJ2-3; 9 nucleotides align to TRBD2. Trimming took 5 bases from V and 6 from J; bases not matched to a gene: 9. Germline assignment: CDR1 SGHTA and CDR2 FQGNSA. The CDR3 is made up of 15 amino acids. The CDR3 sequence: CASSQNSGSYDTQYF. In nucleotides, the CDR3 is TGTGCCAGCAGCCAGAATAGCGGGAGTTACGATACGCAGTATTTT.

This clonotype was detected ten times or more. J is TRBJ1-1 and V is TRBV25-1; D perhaps matches TRBD1 (6 bases). Germline V gene data show CDR1 as MGHDK and CDR2 as SYGVNS. The CDR3 has 17 amino acids. V was shortened by 6 bases and J by 0 bases, with 20 bases between the two germline ends. The chain's CDR3 is CASSDTAGGFLNTEAFF. CDR3 coding DNA: TGTGCCAGCAGCGACACGGCGGGGGGCTTTCTGAACACTGAAGCTTTCTTT.

This clonotype has only a few counts. The chain joins TRBV29-1 to TRBJ1-1; D is unresolved. This CDR3 spans 13 amino acids. Germline loops: CDR1 SQVTM, CDR2 ANQGSEA. V gave up 3 bases and J gave up 11 bases, with 19 bases separating them. The chain's CDR3 is CSVDSPGLKGAFF. The CDR3 DNA is TGCAGCGTTGATTCCCCAGGCTTGAAAGGCGCTTTCTTT.

This clonotype was counted between two and nine times. The V call is TRBV3-1, the J call TRBJ2-7; tentative D call: TRBD1 (6 bases). The CDR3 is 14 amino acids. Trimming removed 4 bases at V and 2 bases at J, with 12 bases between. The germline V gene encodes CDR1 LGHDT and CDR2 YNNKEL (reference sequence). CDR3 in amino acids: CASSPWTATYEQYF. CDR3 in DNA: TGTGCCAGCAGCCCATGGACAGCTACCTACGAGCAGTACTTC.

On this clonotype: Given a much more abundant clone one base away, this may be a read error. The rearrangement uses TRBV2 and TRBJ1-4; no reliable D call. Trimming took off 3 bases at V and 5 bases at J, with 10 bases between the two ends. The CDR3 consists of 14 residues. Germline V gene data show CDR1 as SNHLY and CDR2 as FYNNEI. Here the CDR3 reads CASSDRRTNEKLFF. The DNA of the CDR3 is TGTGCCAGCAGTGACAGACGGACGAATGAAAAACTGTTTTTT.